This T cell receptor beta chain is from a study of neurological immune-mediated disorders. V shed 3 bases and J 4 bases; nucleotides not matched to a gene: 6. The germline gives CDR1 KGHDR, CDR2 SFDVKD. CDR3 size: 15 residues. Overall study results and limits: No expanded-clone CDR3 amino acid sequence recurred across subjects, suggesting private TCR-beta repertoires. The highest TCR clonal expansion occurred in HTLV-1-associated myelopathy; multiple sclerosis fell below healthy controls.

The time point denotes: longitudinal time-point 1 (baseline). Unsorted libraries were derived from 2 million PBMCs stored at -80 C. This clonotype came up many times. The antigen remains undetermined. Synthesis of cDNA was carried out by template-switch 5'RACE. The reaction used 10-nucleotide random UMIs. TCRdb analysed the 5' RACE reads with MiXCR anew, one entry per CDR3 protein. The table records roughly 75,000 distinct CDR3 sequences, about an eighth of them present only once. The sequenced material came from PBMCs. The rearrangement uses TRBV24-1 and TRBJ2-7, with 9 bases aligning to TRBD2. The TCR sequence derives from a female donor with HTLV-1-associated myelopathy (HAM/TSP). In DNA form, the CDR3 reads TGTGCCACCAGTGATCCCGGGACTAGCACTTACGAGCAGTACTTC. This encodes CATSDPGTSTYEQYF.